A selection of T cell receptor beta chains follows, all from one sample in a study of control samples from healthy donors and cancer patients. TCRdb keeps only in-frame clones here, not all; method: immunoSEQ multiplex PCR. The table records approximately 90,000 clones, around nine tenths of them present only once. Sequencing used blood. All receptors come from a man aged 30-40 years in good health. CDR3s include the opening cysteine and the closing phenylalanine or tryptophan. Each record gives: V gene, clone size, D gene, J gene, CDR3 protein, CDR3 DNA. D genes are given only for firm matches. Rows may omit the clone size; those that give it use once, few, many or a size class.

TRBV5-8	.	.	TRBJ2-7	CASSLGAGPTYEQYF	TGTGCCAGCAGCTTGGGGGCGGGGCCTACCTACGAGCAGTACTTC
TRBV5-8	once	.	TRBJ2-7	CASSPRQVYEQYF	TGTGCCAGCAGCCCTCGACAGGTCTACGAGCAGTACTTC
TRBV7-2	.	.	TRBJ2-2	CASSSDFTGELFF	TGTGCCAGCAGCTCCGACTTCACCGGGGAGCTGTTTTTT
TRBV9	.	TRBD2	TRBJ2-1	CASSGGGSSYNEQFF	TGTGCCAGCAGCGGGGGGGGGAGCTCCTACAATGAGCAGTTCTTC
TRBV6-5	once	.	TRBJ2-3	CASNPGGTDTQYF	TGTGCCAGCAACCCCGGCGGCACAGATACGCAGTATTTT
TRBV20-1	.	.	TRBJ1-2	CSAREAGGYTF	TGCAGTGCTAGAGAGGCAGGTGGCTACACCTTC
TRBV2	.	TRBD1	TRBJ1-5	CASRLDRGNSNQPQHF	TGTGCCAGCAGGCTGGACAGGGGCAATAGCAATCAGCCCCAGCATTTT
TRBV2	.	TRBD1	TRBJ1-2	CASRDRANYGYTF	TGTGCCAGCCGGGACAGGGCTAACTATGGCTACACCTTC
TRBV6-6	.	TRBD2	TRBJ2-3	CASSYGRGGSDTQYF	TGTGCCAGCAGTTACGGCCGGGGGGGGTCAGATACGCAGTATTTT
TRBV5-4	.	.	TRBJ2-5	CASSLFGPFETQYF	TGTGCCAGCAGCTTGTTCGGACCATTCGAGACCCAGTACTTC
TRBV4-1	.	TRBD2	TRBJ2-3	CASSTTSSGARADTQYF	TGCGCCAGCAGCACGACTTCTAGCGGGGCGCGAGCGGATACGCAGTATTTT
TRBV5-4	.	.	TRBJ1-1	CASSLEGWRTEAFF	TGTGCCAGCAGCTTGGAGGGGTGGCGCACTGAAGCTTTCTTT
TRBV5-1	once	.	TRBJ2-1	CASSLEWSSYNEQFF	TGCGCCAGCAGCTTAGAGTGGAGCTCCTACAATGAGCAGTTCTTC
TRBV18	few	TRBD1	TRBJ1-4	CASSPGTGNEKLFF	TGTGCCAGCTCACCCGGGACAGGGAATGAAAAACTGTTTTTT
TRBV21-1	.	.	TRBJ1-6	CASNLNLRQGGGQQNSPLHF	TGTGCCAGCAACCTAAACCTGAGACAGGGTGGGGGTCAGCAAAATTCACCCCTCCACTTT
TRBV4-1	.	.	TRBJ2-2	CASSRTVNTGELFF	TGCGCCAGCAGTCGGACAGTGAACACCGGGGAGCTGTTTTTT
TRBV24-1	few	.	TRBJ1-5	CATSDSGGNQPQHF	TGTGCCACCAGTGATTCGGGGGGCAATCAGCCCCAGCATTTT
TRBV6-5	.	TRBD2	TRBJ2-5	CASSSGTSGETQYF	TGTGCCAGCAGCTCCGGGACTAGCGGGGAGACCCAGTACTTC
TRBV5-8	many	TRBD1	TRBJ1-2	CASSVTTGGNYGYTF	TGTGCCAGCAGCGTTACGACAGGGGGGAACTATGGCTACACCTTC
TRBV27	.	.	TRBJ2-3	CASSERPTDTQYF	TGTGCCAGCTCAGAGCGGCCCACAGATACGCAGTATTTT
TRBV19	.	TRBD2	TRBJ2-5	CASSPGTSVETQYF	TGTGCCAGTAGTCCCGGGACTAGCGTGGAGACCCAGTACTTC
TRBV10-2	.	TRBD1	TRBJ1-2	CASSLQGWDGYTF	TGCGCCAGCAGCTTACAGGGGTGGGATGGCTACACCTTC
TRBV19	.	.	TRBJ1-6	CASSMREGNSPLHF	TGTGCCAGTAGTATGCGGGAGGGCAATTCACCCCTCCACTTT
TRBV12-3/TRBV12-4	once	.	TRBJ2-3	CASSPLLGDTQYF	TGTGCCAGCAGTCCCCTACTTGGAGATACGCAGTATTTT
TRBV2	.	.	TRBJ2-7	CASSEIQLSYEQYF	TGTGCCAGCAGTGAAATCCAATTATCCTACGAGCAGTACTTC
TRBV29-1	.	.	TRBJ1-1	CSVGGGAPNTEAFF	TGCAGCGTGGGCGGGGGGGCGCCGAACACTGAAGCTTTCTTT
TRBV19	many	.	TRBJ1-5	CAGQWRRLRGQPQHF	TGTGCCGGACAATGGCGCCGGCTCAGGGGTCAGCCCCAGCATTTT
TRBV10-3	many	.	TRBJ2-2	CAISEGVNTGELFF	TGTGCCATCAGTGAGGGGGTGAACACCGGGGAGCTGTTTTTT
TRBV19	.	.	TRBJ1-2	CASLHQATNYGYTF	TGTGCCAGTCTTCATCAGGCGACAAACTATGGCTACACCTTC
TRBV4-1	.	.	TRBJ2-1	CASSQEGRDNEQFF	TGCGCCAGCAGCCAAGAAGGCAGGGACAATGAGCAGTTCTTC
TRBV29-1	once	TRBD1	TRBJ2-3	CSVEDGQGWGTDTQYF	TGCAGCGTTGAAGATGGACAGGGCTGGGGAACAGATACGCAGTATTTT
TRBV24-1	.	TRBD1	TRBJ1-5	CATSDATGGPNQPQHF	TGTGCCACCAGTGATGCGACAGGGGGCCCGAATCAGCCCCAGCATTTT
TRBV7-9	.	TRBD2	TRBJ2-1	CASSQEGLAGGKQFF	TGTGCCAGCAGCCAGGAAGGACTAGCGGGGGGAAAGCAGTTCTTC
TRBV6-5	once	.	TRBJ1-4	CASSYGSKLFF	TGTGCCAGCAGTTATGGGTCCAAACTGTTTTTT
TRBV5-6	.	.	TRBJ1-4	CASSFQGSEKLFF	TGTGCCAGCAGCTTTCAGGGGAGTGAAAAACTGTTTTTT
TRBV4-1	.	.	TRBJ1-1	CASSLGGDTEAFF	TGCGCCAGCAGCCTAGGGGGGGACACTGAAGCTTTCTTT
TRBV7-9	.	.	TRBJ1-1	CASSFSGRMATEAFF	TGTGCCAGCAGCTTCTCAGGGCGAATGGCCACTGAAGCTTTCTTT
TRBV9	once	.	TRBJ2-5	CASSPSPGQQETQYF	TGTGCCAGCAGCCCAAGCCCCGGACAGCAAGAGACCCAGTACTTC
TRBV5-6	.	TRBD2	TRBJ2-7	CASSLRGGAYEQYF	TGTGCCAGCAGCCTCCGGGGGGGAGCCTACGAGCAGTACTTC
TRBV23-1	.	.	TRBJ1-1	CASSPTGNTEAFF	TGCGCCAGCAGTCCAACAGGGAACACTGAAGCTTTCTTT
TRBV18	.	.	TRBJ2-5	CASSPPLGETQYF	TGTGCCAGCTCACCACCTCTCGGGGAGACCCAGTACTTC
TRBV4-1	.	.	TRBJ1-5	CASSQGGRGQPQHF	TGCGCCAGCAGCCAAGGTGGCAGGGGTCAGCCCCAGCATTTT
TRBV21-1	.	.	TRBJ2-3	CASSRRDSPSTDTQYF	TGTGCCAGCAGCAGGCGGGACAGCCCTAGCACAGATACGCAGTATTTT
TRBV2	few	.	TRBJ1-2	CASKRTGTNYGYTF	TGTGCCAGCAAAAGAACAGGGACAAACTATGGCTACACCTTC
TRBV5-1	.	.	TRBJ1-2	CASSPRDLYGYTF	TGCGCCAGCAGCCCGAGGGACCTCTATGGCTACACCTTC
TRBV19	.	TRBD1	TRBJ1-1	CASSISGTGNTEAFF	TGTGCCAGTAGTATTTCCGGGACAGGGAACACTGAAGCTTTCTTT
TRBV5-1	.	TRBD1	TRBJ2-3	CASSVTGGFSTDTQYF	TGCGCCAGCAGCGTGACAGGGGGCTTTTCTACAGATACGCAGTATTTT